The clone carrying this T cell receptor (beta chain) showed up many times. Its antigen is not identified. The data originate from a study of T-cell reconstitution after alpha-beta-depleted transplantation in children. Study results and limitations: Counts and diversity of T cells one year after transplant came mostly from newly produced T cells. Alpha-beta T cells about two months after transplant reportedly derived from several hundred expanded graft clones. Surviving recipient cells, namely T cells and thymic progenitors, were the source of high day-60 TCRbeta diversity in some patients.

The CDR3 is 14 amino acids. Trimming at V came to 3 bases and at J to 2 bases, leaving 3 bases not matched to a gene. CDR1 is SGHRS and CDR2 is YFSETQ in the germline V gene. The authors prepared the TCRbeta library with unique molecular identifiers. TCRdb fed the PCR reads into MiXCR, producing one record per CDR3 protein. Seen here are tens of thousands of distinct CDR3 sequences, approximately 4.4% observed once, and the top ten hold over 15%. This sequence joins TRBV5-1 and TRBJ2-7, with 9 bases fitting TRBD1. Sample: PBMCs, mostly from graft donor cells, taken 180 days after TCRalphabeta/CD19-depleted stem cell transplant. The TCR comes from a boy less than two years old who had a stem cell transplant for acute myeloid leukemia, so the T cells may come from the graft donor. CDR3 amino acids: CASSSGQGPYEQYF. The CDR3 DNA sequence: TGCGCCAGCAGCTCCGGACAGGGGCCCTACGAGCAGTACTTC.